The present T cell receptor (beta chain) was sequenced within a study of blood T cell repertoires in COVID-19. Germline trimming cut 7 bases from V and 2 bases from J; bases unmatched to any gene: 7. CDR1 and CDR2 (germline): LGHDT, YNNKEL (reference sequence). CDR3 length equals 14 residues. The data were produced by immunoSEQ multiplex PCR, yet TCRdb's version contains in-frame clones alone and is incomplete. The data contain about 140,000 clones, roughly 76% of them seen just once; the ten biggest clones take up roughly 8.9%. Material: peripheral blood. The receptor's source is a woman aged 50 to 60 with active or convalescent COVID-19. This chain links TRBV3-1 (or the pseudogene TRBV3-2) with TRBJ2-5; 7 bases match TRBD2. CDR3 residues: CASTSQGGQETQYF. CDR3 DNA sequence: TGTGCCAGCACCTCTCAGGGAGGGCAAGAGACCCAGTACTTC.